The source of this T cell receptor beta chain is a study of blood T cell repertoires in COVID-19. Study overall: Acute and convalescent COVID-19 specimens originated in the United States, Italy and Spain.

This clone showed up just a few times. In the study's own analysis: Amplifying reference gene primers gave estimates of nucleated cell counts. Assay used: immunoSEQ multiplex PCR; TCRdb lists only in-frame clones, some missing. V and J calls and clone size follow that table, whereas D and trimming were derived from the DNA. The data contain about 210,000 clones, around nine tenths of them singletons. This CDR3 comprises 14 residues. Trimming removed 7 bases from V and 3 bases from J, with 16 bases in between. Germline CDR1 reads MNHEY; CDR2 reads SMNVEV (reference sequence). Material for sequencing was peripheral blood. The TCR sequence derives from a man in his sixties who had recovered from COVID-19. This sequence joins TRBV27 and TRBJ2-7, with D unresolved. The CDR3 DNA is TGTGCCAGCAAGGTAGCCCCCGGCGGCTACGAGCAGTACTTC. Translating it yields CASKVAPGGYEQYF.